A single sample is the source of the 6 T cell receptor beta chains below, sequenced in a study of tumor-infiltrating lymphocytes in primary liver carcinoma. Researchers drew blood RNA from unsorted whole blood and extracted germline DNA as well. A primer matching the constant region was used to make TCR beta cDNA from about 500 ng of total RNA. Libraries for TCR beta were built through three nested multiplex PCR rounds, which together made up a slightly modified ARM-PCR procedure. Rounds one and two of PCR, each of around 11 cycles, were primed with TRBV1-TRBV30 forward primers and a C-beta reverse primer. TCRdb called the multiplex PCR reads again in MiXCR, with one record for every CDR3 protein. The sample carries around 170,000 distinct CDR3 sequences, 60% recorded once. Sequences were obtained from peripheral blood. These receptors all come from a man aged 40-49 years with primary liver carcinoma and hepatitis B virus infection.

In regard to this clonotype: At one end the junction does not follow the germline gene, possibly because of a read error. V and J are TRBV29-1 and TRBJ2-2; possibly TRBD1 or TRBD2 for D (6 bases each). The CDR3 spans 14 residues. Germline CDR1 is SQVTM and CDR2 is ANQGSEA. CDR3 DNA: TGCAGCGTTGAATCCAGGCGGGACACCGGGGGGCTGTTTTTT. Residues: CSVESRRDTGGLFF.

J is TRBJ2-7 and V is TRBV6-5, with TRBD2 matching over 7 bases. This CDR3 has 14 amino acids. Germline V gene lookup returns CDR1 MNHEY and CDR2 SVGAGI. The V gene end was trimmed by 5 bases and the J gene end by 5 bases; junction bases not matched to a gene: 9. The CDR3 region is CASSRDYHMDEQYF. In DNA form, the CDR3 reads TGTGCCAGCAGTCGGGACTACCATATGGACGAGCAGTACTTC.

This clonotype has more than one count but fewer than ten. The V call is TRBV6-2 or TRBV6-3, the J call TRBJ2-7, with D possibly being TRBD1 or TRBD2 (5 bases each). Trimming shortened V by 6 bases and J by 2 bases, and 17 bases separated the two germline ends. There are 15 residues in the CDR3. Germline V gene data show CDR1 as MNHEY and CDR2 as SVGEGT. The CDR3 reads CASRIRPPGPYEQYF. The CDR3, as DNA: TGTGCCAGCAGGATACGGCCACCGGGACCCTACGAGCAGTACTTC.

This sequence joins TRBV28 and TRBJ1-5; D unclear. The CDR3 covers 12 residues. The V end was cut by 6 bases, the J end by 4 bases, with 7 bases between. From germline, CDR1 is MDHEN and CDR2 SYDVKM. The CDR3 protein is CASSAANQPQHF. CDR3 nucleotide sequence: TGTGCCAGCAGCGCAGCTAATCAGCCCCAGCATTTT.

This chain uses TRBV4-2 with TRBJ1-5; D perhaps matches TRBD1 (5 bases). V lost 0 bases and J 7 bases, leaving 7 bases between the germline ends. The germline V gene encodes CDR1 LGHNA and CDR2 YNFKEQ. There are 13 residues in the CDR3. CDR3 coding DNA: TGTGCCAGCAGCCAAGATCCAGGGCAGCCCCAGCATTTT. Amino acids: CASSQDPGQPQHF.

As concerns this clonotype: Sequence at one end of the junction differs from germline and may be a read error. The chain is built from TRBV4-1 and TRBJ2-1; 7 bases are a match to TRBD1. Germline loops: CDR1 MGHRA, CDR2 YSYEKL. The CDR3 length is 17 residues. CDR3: CASSQRQGYSSSNEQFF. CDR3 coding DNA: TGCGCCAGCAGCCAAAGACAGGGCTACAGCTCCTCCAATGAGCAGTTCTTC.